The 19 T cell receptor beta chains below come from one sample, sequenced in a study of T cell responses to AZD1222 COVID-19 vaccine (dated by TCRdb to 2020 to 2023). This specimen's time point label, interpreted: baseline before first vaccination. The library came from the immunoSEQ multiplex PCR assay. TCRdb stores this immuneACCESS table with in-frame sequences only. Part of the clones is absent; in the studies checked, under half of the shortfall reflects unresolved V genes, and no reason is known for the rest. The sample contains over 70,000 clones, 85% of them found a single time. The ten largest clones capture approximately 20% of the sample. Sequencing was performed on peripheral blood, taken on day 0 of AZD1222 vaccination. These receptors all come from an adult in good health.

CDR3 nucleotides: TGTGCCAGCAGCCTCTCTAGGCTGAACACTGAAGCTTTCTTT. Translation gives CASSLSRLNTEAFF. The rearrangement links TRBV7-3 to TRBJ1-1; D ambiguous. The CDR3 length is 14 residues. Trimming stripped 5 bases from V and 0 bases from J, with 10 bases between. CDR1 SGHTA and CDR2 FQGTGA come from the germline V gene.

The chain recombines TRBV5-5 with TRBJ2-7, with 7 bases lining up with TRBD1. CDR3 length: 13 residues. Per germline, CDR1 SGHKS and CDR2 YYEKEE (reference sequence). Unmatched junction bases numbered 7, after V lost 7 bases and J lost 3 bases. The CDR3 is CASRTQGDYEQYF. The CDR3, as DNA: TGTGCCAGCCGTACGCAGGGGGACTACGAGCAGTACTTC.

This clone has a single count. This sequence joins TRBV12-3 or TRBV12-4 and TRBJ2-4; D gene ambiguous. CDR3 length equals 13 residues. Trimming took off 4 bases at V and 0 bases at J, with 4 bases between the two ends. CDR3 loop: CASSYLAKNIQYF. DNA of the CDR3: TGTGCCAGCAGTTATCTAGCCAAAAACATTCAGTACTTC.

The V call is TRBV7-9, the J call TRBJ1-6; TRBD1 matches 10 bases. V was clipped by 6 bases and J by 7 bases; unmatched bases: 6. The CDR3 loop spans 15 amino acids. The germline V gene has CDR1 SEHNR and CDR2 FQNEAQ (reference sequence). For the CDR3, the DNA is TGTGCCAGCAGGCCGGGACAGGGGTACAATTCACCCCTCCACTTT. Protein sequence: CASRPGQGYNSPLHF. Based on the CDR3 plus reference TRBV7-9 and TRBJ1-6, the full variable domain is DTGVSQNPRHKITKRGQNVTFRCDPISEHNRLYWYRQTLGQGPEFLTYFQNEAQLEKSRLLSDRFSAERPKGSFSTLEIQRTEQGDSAMYLCASRPGQGYNSPLHFGNGTRLTVT.

This CDR3 reads CASSLSGGAADTQYF. CDR3 nucleotide sequence: TGCGCCAGCAGCCTGAGCGGGGGGGCGGCAGATACGCAGTATTTT. The chain employs TRBV5-1 and TRBJ2-3, with TRBD2 matching 10 bases. V lost 4 bases, J lost 4 bases, and 6 bases stayed unmatched. CDR1 and CDR2 (germline): SGHRS, YFSETQ. The CDR3 sequence is 15 residues long. Full variable domain (remainder filled in from reference TRBV5-1 and TRBJ2-3): KAGVTQTPRYLIKTRGQQVTLSCSPISGHRSVSWYQQTPGQGLQFLFEYFSETQRNKGNFPGRFSGRQFSNSRSEMNVSTLELGDSALYLCASSLSGGAADTQYFGPGTRLTVL.

This chain joins TRBV25-1 and TRBJ1-2, with a weak D call TRBD1 (5 bases). Trimming stripped 3 bases from V and 5 bases from J, with 19 bases between. This CDR3 is built from 16 residues. Germline V gene lookup returns CDR1 MGHDK and CDR2 SYGVNS. This CDR3 reads CASSEPGTPTGYGYTF. The CDR3 coding sequence is TGTGCCAGCAGTGAGCCCGGGACCCCCACGGGGTATGGCTACACCTTC.

The V gene is TRBV7-8, the J gene TRBJ2-3; the D gene is possibly TRBD2 (5 bases). Germline-derived CDR1 and CDR2 are SGHVS and FQNEAQ. The CDR3 totals 18 residues. With 5 bases removed from V and 2 bases from J, the gap between germline ends came to 23 bases. The CDR3 sequence: CASSLVPIGAAYTDTQYF. CDR3 sequence (DNA): TGTGCCAGCAGCCTAGTCCCCATAGGAGCGGCTTACACAGATACGCAGTATTTT.

The genes are TRBV6-5 and TRBJ1-3; TRBD1 might be the D (6 bases). V was pared by 8 bases and J by 1 base, with 12 bases between. CDR3 length: 14 residues. Germline V gives CDR1 MNHEY, CDR2 SVGAGI. CDR3 sequence: CASGTGFSGNTIYF. CDR3 nucleotides: TGTGCCAGCGGAACAGGGTTTTCTGGAAACACCATATATTTT.

The chain has TRBV5-4 and TRBJ1-4; 10 bases fit TRBD1. V shed 4 bases and J 8 bases; nucleotides not matched to a gene: 8. From germline, CDR1 is SGHNT and CDR2 YYREEE (reference sequence). The CDR3 spans 15 residues. The CDR3 DNA sequence: TGTGCCAGCAGCGCCTCCGGGACAGGGGTCGAAAAACTGTTTTTT. This gives the protein CASSASGTGVEKLFF.

In its sample, this clone was seen once. The CDR3 loop is CASSLYGTGVANEQFF. DNA of the CDR3: TGTGCCAGCAGCTTATACGGGACAGGGGTGGCGAATGAGCAGTTCTTC. The chain recombines TRBV11-2 with TRBJ2-1; 10 nucleotides agree with TRBD1. The CDR3 has 16 residues. Germline CDR1 is SGHAT and CDR2 is FQNNGV. The junction had 8 bases not matched to a gene; V was cut back by 2 bases and J by 7 bases.

This sequence joins TRBV29-1 and TRBJ2-2, with 7 bases that match TRBD2. V was pared by 1 base and J by 5 bases, with 7 bases of the junction left unmatched. The CDR3 length is 15 residues. Per the germline V gene, CDR1 is SQVTM and CDR2 is ANQGSEA. The CDR3 DNA is TGCAGCGTTGAAGTGGGCGGGAGAGGAACCGGGGAGCTGTTTTTT. This gives the protein CSVEVGGRGTGELFF.

The rearrangement links TRBV12-3 or TRBV12-4 to TRBJ1-4; D is unresolved. The CDR3 covers 11 residues. The V end was cut by 7 bases, the J end by 8 bases, with 8 bases between. CDR3 in amino acids: CASTLGEKLFF. CDR3 coding DNA: TGTGCCAGCACCCTCGGGGAAAAACTGTTTTTT.

This chain links TRBV6-2 or TRBV6-3 with TRBJ1-6, with D uncertain. CDR1 is MNHEY and CDR2 is SVGEGT in the germline V gene. V gave up 2 bases and J gave up 2 bases, with 13 bases separating them. The CDR3 is 17 residues long. As DNA, the CDR3 is TGTGCCAGCAGTTACCTTATAGGGCGGACCTATAATTCACCCCTCCACTTT. Encoded protein: CASSYLIGRTYNSPLHF.

The gene calls are TRBV11-2 and TRBJ2-1, with 10 positions matching TRBD1. The V gene's germline CDR1 is SGHAT and CDR2 FQNNGV. CDR3 length equals 16 residues. The junction had 6 bases not matched to a gene; V was cut back by 0 bases and J by 7 bases. The DNA of the CDR3 is TGTGCCAGCAGCTTAGATCCGGGACAGGGGAGGAATGAGCAGTTCTTC. Its protein product is CASSLDPGQGRNEQFF.

The chain has TRBV4-1 and TRBJ1-2; D is unclear. Germline V gene sequence: CDR1 MGHRA, CDR2 YSYEKL. The CDR3 runs 15 residues. The V and J ends lost 2 bases and 0 bases respectively, with 10 bases between them. The CDR3 region is CASSQPDLTNYGYTF. The CDR3 bases are TGCGCCAGCAGCCAACCGGACTTAACTAACTATGGCTACACCTTC.

This clone was observed once. The chain links TRBV12-3 or TRBV12-4 to TRBJ1-1; D remains ambiguous. V lost 2 bases to trimming and J lost 3 bases, with 7 bases between them. This CDR3 spans 13 amino acids. DNA of the CDR3: TGTGCCAGCAGTTTAACTTGGGACACTGAAGCTTTCTTT. Residues: CASSLTWDTEAFF.

The chain uses TRBV7-6 and TRBJ2-1; D possibly corresponds to TRBD1 (6 bases). The V and J ends lost 2 bases and 2 bases respectively, with 10 bases between them. The CDR3 length is 15 residues. Germline assignment: CDR1 SGHVS and CDR2 FNYEAQ. The CDR3 here is CASSLSAGAYNEQFF. CDR3 coding DNA: TGTGCCAGCAGCTTAAGCGCAGGGGCCTACAATGAGCAGTTCTTC.

The CDR3 here is CATLATARQYF. The DNA for the CDR3 is TGTGCCACCCTGGCGACCGCCCGGCAGTACTTC. The chain joins TRBV28 to TRBJ2-7; unclear D gene. Germline V CDR1 and CDR2: MDHEN, SYDVKM. The length of the CDR3 is 11 residues. V was trimmed by 10 bases and J by 9 bases, leaving 16 bases between them.

The rearrangement uses TRBV6-5 and TRBJ1-6; weak D call: TRBD1 (5 bases). The germline gives CDR1 MNHEY, CDR2 SVGAGI. V was shortened by 1 base and J by 10 bases, with 14 bases between the two germline ends. There are 15 residues in the CDR3. CDR3 in DNA: TGTGCCAGCAGTTACTGGGCCAGGGTGGGCTCACCCCTCCACTTT. This translates into CASSYWARVGSPLHF.